A single sample gave rise to the 8 T cell receptor beta chains below, sequenced in a study of T cell responses to AZD1222 COVID-19 vaccine. TCRdb keeps only in-frame clones here, not all; method: immunoSEQ multiplex PCR. The sample holds some 140,000 clones, about 90% seen once. The sample here was peripheral blood, taken on day 0 of AZD1222 vaccination. Source of these receptors: an adult in good health.

The chain couples TRBV5-4 to TRBJ2-2; D ambiguous. Germline CDR1 is SGHNT and CDR2 is YYREEE (reference sequence). This CDR3 spans 13 amino acids. V lost 4 bases, J lost 5 bases, and 9 bases lay in between. As DNA, the CDR3 is TGTGCCAGCAGCCTTCCACGGACCGGGGAGCTGTTTTTT. Translation gives CASSLPRTGELFF.

V and J are TRBV27 and TRBJ2-1; D unclear. Between the trimmed V and J ends, which lost 9 bases and 3 bases, there was a span of 12 bases. Germline-derived CDR1 and CDR2 are MNHEY and SMNVEV (reference sequence). The CDR3 covers 13 residues. The CDR3 protein is CASRAAFYNEQFF. In DNA form, the CDR3 reads TGTGCCAGTAGGGCGGCTTTCTACAATGAGCAGTTCTTC.

The chain combines TRBV2 with TRBJ2-3; 8 bases map to TRBD1. This CDR3 is 14 amino acids long. Looked up from germline, CDR1 is SNHLY and CDR2 is FYNNEI. J gave up 0 bases and V 7 bases, and 3 bases lay outside the gene matches. The CDR3: CASTRDRSTDTQYF. CDR3 sequence (DNA): TGTGCCAGCACCAGGGACAGGAGCACAGATACGCAGTATTTT.

This chain uses TRBV7-2 with TRBJ2-3, with 9 bases lining up with TRBD1. V lost 5 bases, J lost 5 bases, and 5 bases stayed unmatched. Germline CDR1 and CDR2: SGHTA and FQGNSA. There are 14 residues in the CDR3. In DNA form, the CDR3 reads TGTGCCAGCAGCCCCCGACAGGGGGGAGATACGCAGTATTTT. Translated, it gives CASSPRQGGDTQYF.

The chain links TRBV9 to TRBJ2-2; maybe TRBD1 (6 bases). The germline V gene encodes CDR1 SGDLS and CDR2 YYNGEE. The CDR3 is made up of 14 amino acids. V was clipped by 6 bases and J by 7 bases, with 16 bases between them. The CDR3, as DNA: TGTGCCAGCACTCTAGCCTCACAGGGCGGGGAGCTGTTTTTT. The encoded protein is CASTLASQGGELFF.

The rearrangement joins TRBV28 to TRBJ2-7, with TRBD1 as a possible D gene (6 bases). This CDR3 is built from 14 residues. The germline V gene encodes CDR1 MDHEN and CDR2 SYDVKM. V was pared by 7 bases and J by 6 bases, with 19 bases between. The chain's CDR3 is CASTSPNRVGEQYF. CDR3 bases: TGTGCCAGCACCTCACCAAACAGGGTAGGCGAGCAGTACTTC.

This chain uses TRBV3-1 (or the pseudogene TRBV3-2) with TRBJ2-4; perhaps TRBD2 as D (6 bases). CDR3 size: 16 residues. In germline, CDR1 is LGHDT, CDR2 YNNKEL (reference sequence). Deletions cut 4 bases from V and 0 bases from J, with 13 bases between. The CDR3 loop reads CASSLGTSLAKNIQYF. As DNA, the CDR3 is TGTGCCAGCAGCCTCGGGACTTCACTAGCCAAAAACATTCAGTACTTC.

The J gene is TRBJ2-4, the V gene TRBV7-9; possible D gene TRBD1, 6 bases. Looked up from germline, CDR1 is SEHNR and CDR2 is FQNEAQ (reference sequence). The CDR3 runs to 14 residues. V dropped 3 bases and J dropped 8 bases, with 14 bases sitting between them. The CDR3 coding sequence is TGTGCCAGCAGCTTTGGACAGAACGGGTACATTCAGTACTTC. It specifies CASSFGQNGYIQYF.